This T cell receptor (beta chain) was profiled in a study of beta chain features in type 1 diabetes. Whole-study context: Cells sorted and examined across all samples totaled approximately 110 million.

A word on this clone: Its antigen is not known.

The isolated RNA, all of it, was reverse transcribed, so expressed TCRB transcripts were what got sequenced. Data came from immunoSEQ multiplex PCR; TCRdb stores just in-frame clones and leaves some out. The table records under 250,000 clones, over 12% of them present only once. Looked up from germline, CDR1 is SGHVS and CDR2 is FQNEAQ. The CDR3 extends over 16 amino acids. Losses at the gene ends were 0 bases for V and 8 bases for J; bases not matched to a gene: 7. Overall study results and limits: Shorter templates might be favored by PCR, and equally so in patients and in controls.

This TCR came from a woman aged 35 to 49 in good health. This chain joins TRBV7-8 and TRBJ2-5; 12 bases are shared with TRBD1. The sample was naive CD4+ T cells from blood. The CDR3: CASSLAGQGAGFTQYF. In DNA, the CDR3 is TGTGCCAGCAGCTTAGCGGGACAGGGGGCCGGATTTACCCAGTACTTC.